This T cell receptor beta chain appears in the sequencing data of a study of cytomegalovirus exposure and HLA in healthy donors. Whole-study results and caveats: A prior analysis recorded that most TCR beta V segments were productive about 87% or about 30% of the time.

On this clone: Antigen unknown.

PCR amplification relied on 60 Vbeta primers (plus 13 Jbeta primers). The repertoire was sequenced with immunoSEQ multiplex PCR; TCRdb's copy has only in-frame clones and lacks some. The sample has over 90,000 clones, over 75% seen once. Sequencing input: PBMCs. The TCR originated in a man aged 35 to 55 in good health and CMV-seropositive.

CDR3 DNA: TGTGCCAGCAGTGTAAACCTAGCGGGGGGAGAGACCCAGTACTTC. This codes for CASSVNLAGGETQYF. V usage is TRBV2 and J usage is TRBJ2-5, with 11 bases lining up with TRBD2. The CDR3 totals 15 residues. The trim removed 4 bases at V and 4 bases at J, leaving 5 bases unmatched. Germline V gene sequence: CDR1 SNHLY, CDR2 FYNNEI.